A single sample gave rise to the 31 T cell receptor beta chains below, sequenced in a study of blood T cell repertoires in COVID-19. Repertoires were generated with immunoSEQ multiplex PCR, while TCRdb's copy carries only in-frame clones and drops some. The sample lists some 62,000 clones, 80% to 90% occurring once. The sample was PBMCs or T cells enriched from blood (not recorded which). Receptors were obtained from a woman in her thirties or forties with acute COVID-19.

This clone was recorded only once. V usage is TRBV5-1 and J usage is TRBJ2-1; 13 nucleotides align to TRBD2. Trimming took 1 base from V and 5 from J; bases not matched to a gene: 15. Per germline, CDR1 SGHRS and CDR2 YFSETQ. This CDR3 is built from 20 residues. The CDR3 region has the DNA TGCGCCAGCAGCTTGATGAGACTAACAATAGGACTAGCGGGAGACAATGAGCAGTTCTTC. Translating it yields CASSLMRLTIGLAGDNEQFF.

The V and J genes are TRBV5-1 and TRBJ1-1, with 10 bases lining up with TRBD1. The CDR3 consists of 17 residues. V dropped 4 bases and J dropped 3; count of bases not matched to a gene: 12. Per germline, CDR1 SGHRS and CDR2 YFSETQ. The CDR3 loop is CASSPGTGDVPDTEAFF. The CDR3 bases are TGCGCCAGCAGCCCCGGGACAGGGGATGTTCCGGACACTGAAGCTTTCTTT. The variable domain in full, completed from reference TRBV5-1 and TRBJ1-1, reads KAGVTQTPRYLIKTRGQQVTLSCSPISGHRSVSWYQQTPGQGLQFLFEYFSETQRNKGNFPGRFSGRQFSNSRSEMNVSTLELGDSALYLCASSPGTGDVPDTEAFFGQGTRLTVV.

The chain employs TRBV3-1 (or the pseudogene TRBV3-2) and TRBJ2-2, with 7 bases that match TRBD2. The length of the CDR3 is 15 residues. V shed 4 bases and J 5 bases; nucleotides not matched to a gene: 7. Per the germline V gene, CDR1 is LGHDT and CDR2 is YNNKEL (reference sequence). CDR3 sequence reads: CASSPTSDRTGELFF. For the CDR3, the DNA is TGTGCCAGCAGCCCCACTAGCGACCGTACCGGGGAGCTGTTTTTT.

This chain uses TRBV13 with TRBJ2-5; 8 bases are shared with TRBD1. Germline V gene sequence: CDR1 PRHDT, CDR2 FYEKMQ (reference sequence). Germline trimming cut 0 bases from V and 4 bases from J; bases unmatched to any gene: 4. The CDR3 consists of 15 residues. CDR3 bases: TGTGCCAGCAGCTTAGGACAGGGGGTGGGAGAGACCCAGTACTTC. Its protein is CASSLGQGVGETQYF.

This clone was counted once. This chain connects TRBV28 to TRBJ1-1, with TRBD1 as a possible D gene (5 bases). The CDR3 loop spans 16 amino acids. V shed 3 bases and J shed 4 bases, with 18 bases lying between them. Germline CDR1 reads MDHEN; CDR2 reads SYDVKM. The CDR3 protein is CASSFVAGRFRTEAFF. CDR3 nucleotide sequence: TGTGCCAGCAGTTTTGTTGCAGGGAGGTTTCGCACTGAAGCTTTCTTT.

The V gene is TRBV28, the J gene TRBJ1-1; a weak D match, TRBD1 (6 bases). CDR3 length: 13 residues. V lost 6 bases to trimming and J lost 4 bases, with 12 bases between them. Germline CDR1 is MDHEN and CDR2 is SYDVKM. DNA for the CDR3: TGTGCCAGCAGCAACAGGGTTAGCACTGAAGCTTTCTTT. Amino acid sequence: CASSNRVSTEAFF.

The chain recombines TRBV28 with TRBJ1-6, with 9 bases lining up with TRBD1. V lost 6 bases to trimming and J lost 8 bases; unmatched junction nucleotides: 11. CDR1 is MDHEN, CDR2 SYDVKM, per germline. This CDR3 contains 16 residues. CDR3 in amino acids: CASSLIKTGGYSPLHF. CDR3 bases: TGTGCCAGCAGCCTTATTAAGACAGGGGGATATTCACCCCTCCACTTT.

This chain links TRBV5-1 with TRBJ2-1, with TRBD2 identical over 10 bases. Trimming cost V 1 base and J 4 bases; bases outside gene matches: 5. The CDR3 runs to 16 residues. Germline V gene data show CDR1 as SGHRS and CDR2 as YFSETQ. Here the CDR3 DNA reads TGCGCCAGCAGCTTGCCTAGCGGGAGTTTATACAATGAGCAGTTCTTC. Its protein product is CASSLPSGSLYNEQFF.

CDR3 sequence (DNA): TGCGCCAGCAGCCGCATAGCGGGAGAGGCCGGGGAGCTGTTTTTT. It yields the protein CASSRIAGEAGELFF. The rearrangement uses TRBV5-1 and TRBJ2-2, with TRBD2 matching 9 bases. Losses at the gene ends were 4 bases for V and 6 bases for J; bases not matched to a gene: 7. This CDR3 is 15 amino acids long. Per germline, CDR1 SGHRS and CDR2 YFSETQ.

CDR3 bases: TGTGCCAGCAGTTCCGGATCAGGGAGCAATCAGCCCCAGCATTTT. Residues: CASSSGSGSNQPQHF. The J gene is TRBJ1-5, the V gene TRBV6-5; TRBD1 might be the D (5 bases). The CDR3 is made up of 15 amino acids. V was shortened by 4 bases and J by 1 base, with 11 bases between the two germline ends. The germline CDR1 and CDR2 sequences are MNHEY and SVGAGI.

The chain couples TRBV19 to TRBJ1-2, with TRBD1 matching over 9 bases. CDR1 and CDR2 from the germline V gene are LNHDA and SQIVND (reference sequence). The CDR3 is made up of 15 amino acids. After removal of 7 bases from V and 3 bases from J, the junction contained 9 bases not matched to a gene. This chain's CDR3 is CASTSDWDRDYGYTF. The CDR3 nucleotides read TGTGCCAGTACCAGCGATTGGGACAGGGACTATGGCTACACCTTC.

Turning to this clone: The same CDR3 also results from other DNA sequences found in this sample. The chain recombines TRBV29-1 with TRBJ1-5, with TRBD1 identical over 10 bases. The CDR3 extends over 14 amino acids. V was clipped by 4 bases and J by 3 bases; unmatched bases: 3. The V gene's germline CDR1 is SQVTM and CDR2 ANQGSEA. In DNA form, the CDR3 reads TGCAGCGTTGGGGACAGGGGTTCCAATCAGCCCCAGCATTTT. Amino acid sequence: CSVGDRGSNQPQHF.

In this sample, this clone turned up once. The CDR3 region has the DNA TGTGCCAGCAGCTTAGGGGCCGGTGGAAACACCATATATTTT. Protein sequence: CASSLGAGGNTIYF. This sequence joins TRBV7-8 and TRBJ1-3; D remains unclear. V was clipped by 1 base and J by 3 bases, with 7 bases between them. Per the germline V gene, CDR1 is SGHVS and CDR2 is FQNEAQ. The CDR3 has 14 residues.

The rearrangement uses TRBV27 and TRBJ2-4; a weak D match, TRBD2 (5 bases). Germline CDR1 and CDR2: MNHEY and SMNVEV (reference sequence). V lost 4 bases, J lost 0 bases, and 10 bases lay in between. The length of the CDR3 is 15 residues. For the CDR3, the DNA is TGTGCCAGCAGTTCCCCCGGACTAGCCAAAAACATTCAGTACTTC. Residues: CASSSPGLAKNIQYF.

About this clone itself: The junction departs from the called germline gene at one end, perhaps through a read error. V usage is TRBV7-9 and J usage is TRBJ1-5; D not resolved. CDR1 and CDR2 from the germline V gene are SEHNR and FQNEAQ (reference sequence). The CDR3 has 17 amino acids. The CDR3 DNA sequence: TGTGCCAGCAGTTTAGCAATAGCCGGGTACAGCAATCAGCCCCAGCATTTT. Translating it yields CASSLAIAGYSNQPQHF.

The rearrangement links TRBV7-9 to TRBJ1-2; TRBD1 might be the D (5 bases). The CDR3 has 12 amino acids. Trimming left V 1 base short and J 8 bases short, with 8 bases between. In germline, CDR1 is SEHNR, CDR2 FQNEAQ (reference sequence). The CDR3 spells CASSLGGVGYTF. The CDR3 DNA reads TGTGCCAGCAGCTTAGGGGGGGTCGGCTACACCTTC.

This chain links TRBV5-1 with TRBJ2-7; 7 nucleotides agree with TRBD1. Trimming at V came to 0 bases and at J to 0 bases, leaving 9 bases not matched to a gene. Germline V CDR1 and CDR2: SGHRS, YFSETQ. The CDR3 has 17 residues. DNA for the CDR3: TGCGCCAGCAGCTTGGGTACTAAGACAGGGACCTCCTACGAGCAGTACTTC. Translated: CASSLGTKTGTSYEQYF.

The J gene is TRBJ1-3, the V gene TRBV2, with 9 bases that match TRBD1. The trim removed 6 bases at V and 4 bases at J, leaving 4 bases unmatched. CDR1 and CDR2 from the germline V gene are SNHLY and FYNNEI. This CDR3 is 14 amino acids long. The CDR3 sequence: CASSLQGAGNTIYF. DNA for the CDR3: TGTGCCAGCAGCTTACAGGGGGCGGGAAACACCATATATTTT.

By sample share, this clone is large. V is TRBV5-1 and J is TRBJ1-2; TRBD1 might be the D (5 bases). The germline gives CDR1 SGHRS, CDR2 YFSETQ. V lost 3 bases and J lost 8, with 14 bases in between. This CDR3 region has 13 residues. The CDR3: CASSYTGLGGYTF. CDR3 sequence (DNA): TGCGCCAGCAGCTATACAGGTTTGGGGGGCTACACCTTC.

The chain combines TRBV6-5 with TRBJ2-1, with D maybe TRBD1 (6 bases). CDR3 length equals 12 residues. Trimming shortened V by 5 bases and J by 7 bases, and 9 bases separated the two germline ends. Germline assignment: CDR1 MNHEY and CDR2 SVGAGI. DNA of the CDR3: TGTGCCAGCAGTCGGACAGTTAATGAGCAGTTCTTC. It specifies CASSRTVNEQFF.

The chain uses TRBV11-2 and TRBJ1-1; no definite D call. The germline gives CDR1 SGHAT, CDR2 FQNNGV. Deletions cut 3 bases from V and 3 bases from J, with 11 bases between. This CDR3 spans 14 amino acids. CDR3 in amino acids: CASSLNGEDTEAFF. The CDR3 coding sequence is TGTGCCAGCAGCTTGAATGGGGAGGACACTGAAGCTTTCTTT. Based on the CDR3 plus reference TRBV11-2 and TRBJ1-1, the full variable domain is EAGVAQSPRYKIIEKRQSVAFWCNPISGHATLYWYQQILGQGPKLLIQFQNNGVVDDSQLPKDRFSAERLKGVDSTLKIQPAKLEDSAVYLCASSLNGEDTEAFFGQGTRLTVV.

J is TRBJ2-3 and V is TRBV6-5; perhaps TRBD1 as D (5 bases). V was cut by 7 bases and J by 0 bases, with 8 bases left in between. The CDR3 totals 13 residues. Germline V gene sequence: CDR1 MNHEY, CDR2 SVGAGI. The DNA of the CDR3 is TGTGCCAGCACAGGGTGGAGCACAGATACGCAGTATTTT. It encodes CASTGWSTDTQYF.

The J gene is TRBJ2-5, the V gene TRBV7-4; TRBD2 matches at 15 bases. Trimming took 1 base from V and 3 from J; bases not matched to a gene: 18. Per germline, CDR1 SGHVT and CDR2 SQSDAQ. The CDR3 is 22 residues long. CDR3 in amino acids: CASSLGTSGRAFPAPPKETQYF. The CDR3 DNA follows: TGTGCCAGCAGCTTAGGGACTAGCGGGAGGGCCTTTCCGGCTCCGCCGAAAGAGACCCAGTACTTC.

CDR3 region: CASSVVPSEGGELFF. CDR3 bases: TGTGCCAGCAGCGTAGTACCTAGCGAAGGCGGGGAGCTGTTTTTT. V usage is TRBV9 and J usage is TRBJ2-2; weak D call: TRBD2 (6 bases). The CDR3 totals 15 residues. Germline V lookup: CDR1 SGDLS, CDR2 YYNGEE. Trimming took 0 bases from V and 7 from J, leaving 13 bases between them.

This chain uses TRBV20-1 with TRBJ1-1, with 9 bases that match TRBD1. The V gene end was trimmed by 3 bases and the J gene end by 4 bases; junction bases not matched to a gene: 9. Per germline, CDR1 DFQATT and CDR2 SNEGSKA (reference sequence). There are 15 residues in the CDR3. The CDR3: CSASTPDRGGTEAFF. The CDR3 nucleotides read TGCAGTGCTAGTACCCCGGACAGGGGAGGCACTGAAGCTTTCTTT.

CDR3 bases: TGTGCCAGCATTACTAGCGGGAGGGCCGGAGAGCAGTACTTC. Its protein is CASITSGRAGEQYF. V is TRBV7-8 and J is TRBJ2-7, with 13 bases matching TRBD2. The junction had 7 bases not matched to a gene; V was cut back by 7 bases and J by 7 bases. Germline V gene data show CDR1 as SGHVS and CDR2 as FQNEAQ. The CDR3 consists of 14 residues.

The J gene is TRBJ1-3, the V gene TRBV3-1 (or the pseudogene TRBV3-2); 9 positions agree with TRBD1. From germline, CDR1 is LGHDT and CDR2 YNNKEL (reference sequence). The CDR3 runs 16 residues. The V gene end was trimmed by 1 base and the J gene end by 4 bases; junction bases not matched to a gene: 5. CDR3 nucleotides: TGTGCCAGCAGCCAAGCTTCAGGACAGGGGGGAAACACCATATATTTT. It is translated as CASSQASGQGGNTIYF.

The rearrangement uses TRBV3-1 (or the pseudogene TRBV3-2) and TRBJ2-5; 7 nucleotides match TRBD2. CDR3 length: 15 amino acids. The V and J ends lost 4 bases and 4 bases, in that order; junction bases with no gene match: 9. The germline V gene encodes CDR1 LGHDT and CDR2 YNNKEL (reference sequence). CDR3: CASSRGEGVRETQYF. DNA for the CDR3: TGTGCCAGCAGCCGGGGGGAGGGAGTAAGAGAGACCCAGTACTTC.

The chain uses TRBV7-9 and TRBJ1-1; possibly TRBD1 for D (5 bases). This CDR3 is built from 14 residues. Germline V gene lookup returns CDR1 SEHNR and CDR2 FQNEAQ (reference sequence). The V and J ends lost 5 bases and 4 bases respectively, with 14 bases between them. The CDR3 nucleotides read TGTGCCAGCAGCCCCCGGGGCGGGGGCACTGAAGCTTTCTTT. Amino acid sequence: CASSPRGGGTEAFF.

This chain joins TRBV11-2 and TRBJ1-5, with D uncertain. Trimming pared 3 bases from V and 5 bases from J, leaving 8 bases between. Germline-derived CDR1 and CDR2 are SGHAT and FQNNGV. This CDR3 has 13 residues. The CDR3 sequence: CASSFSRDQPQHF. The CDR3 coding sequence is TGTGCCAGCAGCTTTTCCCGAGATCAGCCCCAGCATTTT.

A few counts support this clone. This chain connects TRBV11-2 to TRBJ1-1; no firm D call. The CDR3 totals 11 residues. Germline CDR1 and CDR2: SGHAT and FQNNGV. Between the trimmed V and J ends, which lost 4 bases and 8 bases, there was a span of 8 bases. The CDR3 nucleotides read TGTGCCAGCAGCTCAATACTGGAAGCTTTCTTT. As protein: CASSSILEAFF. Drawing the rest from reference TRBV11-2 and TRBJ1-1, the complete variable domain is EAGVAQSPRYKIIEKRQSVAFWCNPISGHATLYWYQQILGQGPKLLIQFQNNGVVDDSQLPKDRFSAERLKGVDSTLKIQPAKLEDSAVYLCASSSILEAFFGQGTRLTVV.